The 26 T cell receptor beta chains listed next were all sequenced from one sample in a study of cytomegalovirus exposure and HLA in healthy donors. The table came from immunoSEQ multiplex PCR; TCRdb's copy has only in-frame clones and leaves some out. The top ten clones hold around 0.9% of a sample with about 160,000 clones, roughly 96% of them seen once. The sample comprised PBMCs. These receptors were obtained from a woman between 18 and 29 years old in good health and CMV-seronegative.

This chain uses TRBV30 with TRBJ1-2; perhaps TRBD1 as D (5 bases). CDR1 GTSNPN and CDR2 SVGIG come from the germline V gene (reference sequence). This CDR3 is built from 14 residues. Trimming took 4 bases from V and 7 from J, leaving 19 bases between them. The CDR3 reads CAWTPRRGHSGYTF. As DNA, the CDR3 is TGTGCCTGGACCCCTCGAAGGGGTCACTCTGGCTACACCTTC.

The CDR3 DNA reads as TGTGCCAGCAGTTACTCGAGGGTGGAGCCCCAGCATTTT. It yields the protein CASSYSRVEPQHF. The rearrangement uses TRBV6-5 and TRBJ1-5; D is uncertain. V was pared by 0 bases and J by 8 bases, with 8 bases between. Germline CDR1 is MNHEY and CDR2 is SVGAGI. CDR3 size: 13 residues.

J is TRBJ2-7 and V is TRBV7-8; 12 bases agree with TRBD2. Germline values: CDR1 SGHVS, CDR2 FQNEAQ. V lost 3 bases to trimming and J lost 3 bases; unmatched junction nucleotides: 0. CDR3 size: 14 residues. The DNA of the CDR3 is TGTGCCAGCAGCTTGACTAGCGGGGGCTACGAGCAGTACTTC. Translation: CASSLTSGGYEQYF.

The chain combines TRBV5-6 with TRBJ1-1; 8 nucleotides match TRBD1. CDR1 and CDR2 (germline): SGHDT, YYEEEE. V shed 6 bases and J 6 bases; nucleotides not matched to a gene: 13. The CDR3 spans 15 residues. CDR3 DNA sequence: TGTGCCAGCACCCGAGTGGACAGGGAAGGGCCTGAAGCTTTCTTT. It codes for CASTRVDREGPEAFF. Variable domain in full (rest from reference TRBV5-6 and TRBJ1-1): DAGVTQSPTHLIKTRGQQVTLRCSPKSGHDTVSWYQQALGQGPQFIFQYYEEEERQRGNFPDRFSGHQFPNYSSELNVNALLLGDSALYLCASTRVDREGPEAFFGQGTRLTVV.

J is TRBJ2-7 and V is TRBV6-5, with D possibly being TRBD2 (7 bases). The length of the CDR3 is 16 residues. Trimming removed 0 bases from V and 2 bases from J, with 14 bases in between. Germline lookup yields CDR1 MNHEY and CDR2 SVGAGI. The CDR3 coding sequence is TGTGCCAGCAGTTACTCTAGGGGGGGGGCCCCCTACGAGCAGTACTTC. Amino acids: CASSYSRGGAPYEQYF.

This sequence joins TRBV14 and TRBJ2-6; 9 bases fit TRBD1. Germline CDR1 is SGHDN and CDR2 is FVKESK. Trimming removed 4 bases from V and 3 bases from J; junction bases left unmatched: 13. This CDR3 has 19 amino acids. As DNA, the CDR3 is TGTGCCAGCAGCCCCCTCTGGGGACAGGGAAGGGATGGGGCCAACGTCCTGACTTTC. This sequence encodes CASSPLWGQGRDGANVLTF.

CDR3 nucleotide sequence: TGTGCCAGCAGGGACTTCACAGATACGCAGTATTTT. Translating it yields CASRDFTDTQYF. The V gene is TRBV6-1, the J gene TRBJ2-3; possible D gene TRBD2, 5 bases. Trimming shortened V by 6 bases and J by 2 bases, and 6 bases separated the two germline ends. This CDR3 comprises 12 residues. CDR1 MNHNS and CDR2 SASEGT come from the germline V gene.

V and J are TRBV5-8 and TRBJ2-3; tentatively, D is TRBD1 (6 bases). Trimming removed 0 bases at V and 0 bases at J, with 11 bases between. CDR1 SGHTS and CDR2 YDEGEE come from the germline V gene. This CDR3 contains 16 residues. The DNA for the CDR3 is TGTGCCAGCAGCTTGGGGGACACCTCTAGCACAGATACGCAGTATTTT. The encoded protein is CASSLGDTSSTDTQYF.

V and J are TRBV29-1 and TRBJ1-1; 9 bases align to TRBD1. The CDR3 length is 13 residues. With V trimmed by 5 bases and J by 4 bases, 5 bases remained unmatched. Germline CDR1 and CDR2: SQVTM and ANQGSEA. CDR3 loop: CSVWDRAGTEAFF. In DNA, the CDR3 is TGCAGCGTTTGGGACAGGGCTGGCACTGAAGCTTTCTTT.

This clone was recorded once. V usage is TRBV27 and J usage is TRBJ2-7; D uncertain. The CDR3 extends over 13 amino acids. Germline V gives CDR1 MNHEY, CDR2 SMNVEV (reference sequence). The germline V and J ends were trimmed by 2 bases and 4 bases, with 9 bases remaining between them. CDR3 nucleotides: TGTGCCAGCAGTTTAGCTTCCGGGTACGAGCAGTACTTC. Protein: CASSLASGYEQYF.

This chain uses TRBV7-2 with TRBJ1-6; perhaps TRBD1 as D (5 bases). Germline V gene lookup returns CDR1 SGHTA and CDR2 FQGNSA. The CDR3 sequence is 15 residues long. The V gene lost 8 bases and the J gene lost 5 bases, with 16 bases spanning the gap. This chain's CDR3 is CASRPLQGNNSPLHF. Written as DNA, the CDR3 is TGTGCCAGCCGCCCCCTCCAGGGAAATAATTCACCCCTCCACTTT.

The CDR3 nucleotides are TGTGCCTGGACGCGGACAGGGGGCGGACCCTGGGGGGCTTTCTTT. Translating gives CAWTRTGGGPWGAFF. The chain uses TRBV30 and TRBJ1-1; 11 nucleotides line up with TRBD1. The CDR3 contains 15 residues. The V gene's germline CDR1 is GTSNPN and CDR2 SVGIG (reference sequence). J lost 11 bases, V lost 4 bases, and 15 bases had no gene match.

The CDR3 loop is CASSIYSGGSLRTDTQYF. In DNA form, the CDR3 reads TGCGCCAGCAGCATATATAGCGGGGGTTCCCTCCGCACAGATACGCAGTATTTT. V is TRBV5-1 and J is TRBJ2-3, with 9 bases lining up with TRBD2. Per the germline V gene, CDR1 is SGHRS and CDR2 is YFSETQ. The CDR3 has 18 residues. V gave up 4 bases and J gave up 1 base; unmatched junction bases: 13.

This rearrangement joins TRBV4-3 to TRBJ1-4, with 7 bases identical to TRBD1. Germline values: CDR1 LGHNA, CDR2 YSLEER. This CDR3 has 15 residues. V shed 5 bases and J 6 bases; nucleotides not matched to a gene: 9. The CDR3 reads CASSRRQGTDEKLFF. CDR3 bases: TGCGCCAGCAGCAGAAGACAGGGAACGGATGAAAAACTGTTTTTT.

The gene calls are TRBV6-5 and TRBJ1-2; possibly TRBD1 for D (6 bases). Germline V gene lookup returns CDR1 MNHEY and CDR2 SVGAGI. V gave up 5 bases and J gave up 6 bases, with 13 bases separating them. This CDR3 is 13 amino acids long. In DNA, the CDR3 is TGTGCCAGCAGTCGTTGGGCAGGGGATGGCTACACCTTC. Protein sequence: CASSRWAGDGYTF.

The chain recombines TRBV19 with TRBJ1-2, with TRBD1 identical over 11 bases. V was pared by 4 bases and J by 4 bases, with 14 bases of the junction left unmatched. The germline CDR1 and CDR2 sequences are LNHDA and SQIVND (reference sequence). The CDR3 totals 18 residues. CDR3 sequence: CASSTYFRDRGIGYGYTF. CDR3 nucleotides: TGTGCCAGTAGTACCTACTTCCGGGACAGGGGGATCGGCTATGGCTACACCTTC.

V is TRBV19 and J is TRBJ1-3; 7 nucleotides line up with TRBD1. This CDR3 is built from 13 residues. V shed 8 bases, J shed 6 bases, and the junction held 7 bases outside the gene matches. CDR1 is LNHDA and CDR2 is SQIVND in the germline V gene (reference sequence). CDR3 loop: CASATGTANTIYF. The CDR3 region has the DNA TGTGCCAGTGCAACCGGGACAGCAAACACCATATATTTT. Drawing the rest from reference TRBV19 and TRBJ1-3, the complete variable domain is DGGITQSPKYLFRKEGQNVTLSCEQNLNHDAMYWYRQDPGQGLRLIYYSQIVNDFQKGDIAEGYSVSREKKESFPLTVTSAQKNPTAFYLCASATGTANTIYFGEGSWLTVV.

The chain has TRBV7-9 and TRBJ1-1, with D possibly TRBD1 on 5 matching bases. Germline V gene sequence: CDR1 SEHNR, CDR2 FQNEAQ (reference sequence). This CDR3 is built from 15 residues. Trimming took off 3 bases at V and 0 bases at J, with 11 bases between the two ends. The CDR3 loop reads CASSFQGGMNTEAFF. CDR3 nucleotides: TGTGCCAGCAGCTTCCAGGGCGGCATGAACACTGAAGCTTTCTTT. The full variable domain, its missing parts supplied by reference TRBV7-9 and TRBJ1-1, is DTGVSQNPRHKITKRGQNVTFRCDPISEHNRLYWYRQTLGQGPEFLTYFQNEAQLEKSRLLSDRFSAERPKGSFSTLEIQRTEQGDSAMYLCASSFQGGMNTEAFFGQGTRLTVV.

This clone was observed a single time. CDR3 region: CASSGREAFF. In nucleotides, the CDR3 is TGTGCCAGCAGTGGGAGAGAAGCTTTCTTT. This chain links TRBV2 with TRBJ1-1, with no clear D. CDR3 size: 10 residues. Trimming removed 4 bases at V and 8 bases at J, with 5 bases between. The germline gives CDR1 SNHLY, CDR2 FYNNEI.

This rearrangement joins TRBV18 to TRBJ1-3; D ambiguous. The CDR3 loop spans 17 amino acids. Germline values: CDR1 KGHSH, CDR2 LQKENI. Trimming shortened V by 2 bases and J by 1 base, and 15 bases separated the two germline ends. The CDR3 reads CASSPIETSSSGNTIYF. DNA of the CDR3: TGTGCCAGCTCACCAATTGAAACTTCTTCGTCTGGAAACACCATATATTTT.

The chain employs TRBV5-1 and TRBJ2-7, with 7 bases lining up with TRBD2. This CDR3 spans 14 amino acids. Germline CDR1 and CDR2: SGHRS and YFSETQ. The V and J ends lost 4 bases and 0 bases, in that order; junction bases with no gene match: 4. Here the CDR3 reads CASSPGGYSYEQYF. The DNA for the CDR3 is TGCGCCAGCAGCCCCGGGGGGTACTCCTACGAGCAGTACTTC.

The chain has TRBV5-1 and TRBJ1-1; tentative D call: TRBD1 (6 bases). Trimming removed 6 bases from V and 5 bases from J, with 17 bases in between. CDR3 length: 14 residues. The V gene's germline CDR1 is SGHRS and CDR2 YFSETQ. The CDR3 nucleotides read TGCGCCAGCACCCCTGACAGGCGGGGGACTGAAGCTTTCTTT. This codes for CASTPDRRGTEAFF.

This chain joins TRBV5-6 and TRBJ1-1, with 7 bases that match TRBD1. The CDR3 length is 16 residues. The J segment lost 1 base and the V segment lost 0 bases, leaving 6 bases of the junction unmatched. CDR1 SGHDT and CDR2 YYEEEE come from the germline V gene. CDR3 nucleotide sequence: TGTGCCAGCAGCTTGGACAGGGGAGTTAGGAACACTGAAGCTTTCTTT. This encodes CASSLDRGVRNTEAFF. Combining the CDR3 with reference TRBV5-6 and TRBJ1-1 gives the whole variable domain DAGVTQSPTHLIKTRGQQVTLRCSPKSGHDTVSWYQQALGQGPQFIFQYYEEEERQRGNFPDRFSGHQFPNYSSELNVNALLLGDSALYLCASSLDRGVRNTEAFFGQGTRLTVV.

The chain combines TRBV7-8 with TRBJ2-3, with 10 bases fitting TRBD2. This CDR3 region has 16 residues. The V segment lost 1 base and the J segment 5 bases; nucleotides outside the gene matches: 6. Germline CDR1 is SGHVS and CDR2 is FQNEAQ. The CDR3 reads CASSLVSLAGVDTQYF. DNA for the CDR3: TGTGCCAGCAGCTTAGTTTCCCTAGCGGGGGTAGATACGCAGTATTTT.

The chain's CDR3 is CASSYVAGGLTEAFF. The DNA for the CDR3 is TGTGCCAGCAGTTACGTTGCAGGGGGATTGACTGAAGCTTTCTTT. The chain carries TRBV6-6 and TRBJ1-1, with 7 bases that match TRBD1. The germline V gene has CDR1 MNHNY and CDR2 SVGAGI (reference sequence). This CDR3 region has 15 residues. Unmatched junction bases numbered 8, after V lost 2 bases and J lost 5 bases.

V gene TRBV10-3 combines with J gene TRBJ2-3, with D unresolved. V gave up 8 bases and J gave up 0 bases, with 15 bases separating them. The CDR3 extends over 15 amino acids. Germline CDR1 is ENHRY and CDR2 is SYGVKD. The CDR3 nucleotides read TGTGCCATCGGTACCACCGCTAGAAGCACAGATACGCAGTATTTT. Translation gives CAIGTTARSTDTQYF.